This TCR beta chain appears in the sequencing data of a study of T-cell reconstitution after alpha-beta-depleted transplantation in children. Per germline, CDR1 SEHNR and CDR2 FQNEAQ (reference sequence). This CDR3 comprises 13 residues. Trimming left V 5 bases short and J 4 bases short, with 12 bases between. Unique molecular identifiers were used to barcode this TCRbeta library. TCRdb processed the PCR reads anew with MiXCR; each CDR3 protein has one entry. The sample has about 610,000 distinct CDR3 sequences, 10% to 13% seen once; the top ten hold about 4%. The chain combines TRBV7-9 with TRBJ2-7; D might be TRBD2 (6 bases). The sequence was collected from a human donor who donated a stem cell graft to a child with acute myeloid leukemia. Here the sequenced sample was PBMCs from the stem cell graft donor, taken from the stem cell graft. CDR3 sequence (DNA): TGTGCCAGCAGCGTCAGGGACTTATACGAGCAGTACTTC. Its translation: CASSVRDLYEQYF.